This TCR beta chain was found in a study of CD8+ T cells in alopecia areata. Documented treatment: oral pan-JAK inhibitor, 5-10 mg twice daily. Alopecia areata patients provided lesional scalp punch biopsies and peripheral blood. It was cDNA, reverse transcribed from extracted RNA, that served as the sequencing template. Some clones are missing from TCRdb's copy, which holds only in-frame ones; the method was immunoSEQ multiplex PCR. The sample contains about 120,000 clones, about 50% of which appear only once. V was cut by 3 bases and J by 5 bases, with 12 bases left in between. The germline V gene encodes CDR1 SGHRS and CDR2 YFSETQ. This CDR3 is built from 14 residues.

The chain couples TRBV5-1 to TRBJ2-1; no reliable D call. This TCR derives from a human donor with alopecia areata. This material consisted of CD4+ T cells sorted from blood, taken at week 4, from a patient treated with tofacitinib. As DNA, the CDR3 is TGCGCCAGCAGCTCCGGGCCTCTCGACAATGAGCAGTTCTTC. Translation: CASSSGPLDNEQFF.